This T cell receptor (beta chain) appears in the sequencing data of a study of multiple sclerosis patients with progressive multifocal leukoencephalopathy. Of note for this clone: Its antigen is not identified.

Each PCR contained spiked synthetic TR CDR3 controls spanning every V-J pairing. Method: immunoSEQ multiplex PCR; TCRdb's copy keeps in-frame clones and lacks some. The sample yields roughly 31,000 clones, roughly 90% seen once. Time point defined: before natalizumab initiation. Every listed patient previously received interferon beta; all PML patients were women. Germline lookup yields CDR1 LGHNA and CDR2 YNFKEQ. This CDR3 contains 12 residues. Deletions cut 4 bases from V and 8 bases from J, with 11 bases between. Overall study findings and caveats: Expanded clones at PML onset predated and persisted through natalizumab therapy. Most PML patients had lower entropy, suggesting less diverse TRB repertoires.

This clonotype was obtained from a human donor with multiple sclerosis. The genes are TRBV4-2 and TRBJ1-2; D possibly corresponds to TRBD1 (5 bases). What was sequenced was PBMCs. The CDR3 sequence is CASSPGGLGYTF. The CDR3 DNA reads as TGTGCCAGCAGCCCCGGGGGTTTGGGCTACACCTTC.